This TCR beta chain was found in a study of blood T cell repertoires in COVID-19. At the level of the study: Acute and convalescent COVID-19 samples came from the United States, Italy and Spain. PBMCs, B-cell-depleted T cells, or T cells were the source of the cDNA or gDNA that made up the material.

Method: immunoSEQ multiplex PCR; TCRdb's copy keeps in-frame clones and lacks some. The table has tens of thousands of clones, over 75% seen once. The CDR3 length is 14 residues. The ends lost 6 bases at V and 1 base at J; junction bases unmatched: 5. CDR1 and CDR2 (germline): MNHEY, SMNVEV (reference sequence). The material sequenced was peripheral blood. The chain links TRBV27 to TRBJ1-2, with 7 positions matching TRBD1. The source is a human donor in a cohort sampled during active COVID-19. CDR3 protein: CASSRDRDNYGYTF. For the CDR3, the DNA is TGTGCCAGCAGCCGGGACAGAGATAACTATGGCTACACCTTC.